Described below is a single T cell receptor (beta chain) sequence and its context. Its antigen remains unidentified. The CDR3 extends 3 residues past the end of the read, so its final part is completed from the germline J gene. This entry is derived from a study of T cells in women clearing cervical HPV infection. Study findings and constraints: TRBV6-7 relative abundance averaged approximately 0.11% in cases and 0.16% in controls. Effector/memory and HPV-specific T cells were not isolated, and association timing is unknown. CIN3+ cases had significantly higher TCR repertoire richness than controls, but evenness did not differ.

Measured with immunoSEQ multiplex PCR; TCRdb has only the in-frame clones, and not every one. The repertoire table contains roughly 22,000 clones. Losses at the gene ends were 9 bases for V and 0 bases for J; bases not matched to a gene: 3. The CDR3 runs to 15 residues. Germline CDR1 SEHNR, CDR2 FQNEAQ (reference sequence). The sample was blood buffy coat. The genes are TRBV7-9 and TRBJ2-2, with TRBD2 matching over 11 bases. The TCR was taken from a woman between 18 and 70 years old with a cervical HPV16 infection that either progressed to CIN3+ or cleared (not recorded which). The sequenced CDR3 bases are TGTGCCAGTCCTAGCGGGGGGCCGAACACCGGGGAG. Its translation: CASPSGGPNTGE. The CDR3 as a whole reads CASPSGGPNTGELFF.